Shown below are 15 T cell receptor beta chains from a single sample sequenced in a study of blood T cell repertoires in COVID-19. The table came from immunoSEQ multiplex PCR; TCRdb's copy has only in-frame clones and leaves some out. The data show more than 95,000 clones, 70% to 80% seen once. Material: peripheral blood. Every receptor here comes from a man aged 40-55 years with active or convalescent COVID-19.

The chain couples TRBV30 to TRBJ2-5; 7 positions match TRBD1. CDR1 and CDR2 from the germline V gene are GTSNPN and SVGIG (reference sequence). There are 16 residues in the CDR3. The V gene end was trimmed by 2 bases and the J gene end by 5 bases; junction bases not matched to a gene: 14. CDR3 sequence reads: CAWSLVYTQGKETQYF. The CDR3 bases are TGTGCCTGGAGTTTGGTGTATACACAGGGGAAGGAGACCCAGTACTTC.

The chain employs TRBV4-3 and TRBJ1-3; D not resolved. CDR3 length: 18 residues. CDR1 LGHNA and CDR2 YSLEER come from the germline V gene. V shed 0 bases and J shed 4 bases, with 19 bases lying between them. In nucleotides, the CDR3 is TGCGCCAGCAGCCAAGACGCCAGCTCTGTGAGGGCCGGAAACACCATATATTTT. This encodes CASSQDASSVRAGNTIYF.

The chain links TRBV28 to TRBJ1-1, with D unresolved. Germline V gene sequence: CDR1 MDHEN, CDR2 SYDVKM. This CDR3 is built from 12 residues. The germline V and J ends were trimmed by 2 bases and 5 bases, with 6 bases remaining between them. As DNA, the CDR3 is TGTGCCAGCAGTTTAGAGGGTACTGAAGCTTTCTTT. This sequence encodes CASSLEGTEAFF.

This chain uses TRBV3-1 (or the pseudogene TRBV3-2) with TRBJ2-7; 9 bases match TRBD1. After removal of 8 bases from V and 4 bases from J, the junction contained 6 bases not matched to a gene. Germline CDR1 and CDR2: LGHDT and YNNKEL (reference sequence). This CDR3 has 13 amino acids. The CDR3 here is CASGTGIEYEQYF. The CDR3 DNA reads as TGTGCCAGCGGGACAGGGATCGAGTACGAGCAGTACTTC.

This chain uses TRBV10-3 with TRBJ2-4; 7 bases are shared with TRBD1. The germline CDR1 and CDR2 sequences are ENHRY and SYGVKD. Trimming took 10 bases from V and 4 from J; bases not matched to a gene: 4. CDR3 size: 12 residues. The CDR3 region is CATGTEKNIQYF. For the CDR3, the DNA is TGTGCCACCGGGACAGAAAAAAACATTCAGTACTTC.

In its sample, this clone was seen once. This chain connects TRBV30 to TRBJ1-3, with D hard to call. V was cut by 0 bases and J by 4 bases, with 10 bases left in between. The germline V gene encodes CDR1 GTSNPN and CDR2 SVGIG (reference sequence). The CDR3 covers 14 residues. The CDR3 spells CAWSVPGAGNTIYF. The CDR3 bases are TGTGCCTGGAGTGTACCGGGAGCAGGAAACACCATATATTTT.

The chain recombines TRBV5-5 with TRBJ2-1, with TRBD1 matching over 9 bases. The CDR3 loop spans 16 amino acids. Looked up from germline, CDR1 is SGHKS and CDR2 is YYEKEE (reference sequence). Trimming took 4 bases from V and 3 from J; bases not matched to a gene: 8. The CDR3 sequence: CASSVGGTGSYNEQFF. The DNA of the CDR3 is TGTGCCAGCAGCGTGGGAGGGACAGGGAGCTACAATGAGCAGTTCTTC.

This clone was counted only a few times. The chain employs TRBV7-2 and TRBJ2-1, with a possible D match to TRBD2 (5 bases). CDR1 SGHTA and CDR2 FQGNSA come from the germline V gene. Trimming pared 5 bases from V and 4 bases from J, leaving 18 bases between. The CDR3 consists of 16 residues. The CDR3 DNA follows: TGTGCCAGCAGCCCAGACACCTCTGGACTTTACAATGAGCAGTTCTTC. Translated: CASSPDTSGLYNEQFF.

This clone occurred a few times. The chain links TRBV7-2 to TRBJ2-7; tentative D call: TRBD1 (6 bases). The CDR3 spans 15 residues. Germline CDR1 is SGHTA and CDR2 is FQGNSA. The V end was cut by 1 base, the J end by 3 bases, with 13 bases between. CDR3 in DNA: TGTGCCAGCAGCTTAGAGGCGGGCAGGGGCTACGAGCAGTACTTC. This encodes CASSLEAGRGYEQYF.

The chain couples TRBV3-1 (or the pseudogene TRBV3-2) to TRBJ1-4; the D is unclear. This CDR3 has 14 amino acids. V lost 1 base and J 8 bases, leaving 11 bases between the germline ends. CDR1 LGHDT and CDR2 YNNKEL come from the germline V gene (reference sequence). CDR3 coding DNA: TGTGCCAGCAGCCAAGTGCTATTGGGCGAAAAACTGTTTTTT. It specifies CASSQVLLGEKLFF.

This rearrangement joins TRBV6-1 to TRBJ1-4; 7 bases are shared with TRBD1. V was clipped by 3 bases and J by 8 bases; unmatched bases: 6. CDR1 is MNHNS, CDR2 SASEGT, per germline. This CDR3 spans 14 amino acids. The CDR3 sequence is CASSDIRGREKLFF. Written as DNA, the CDR3 is TGTGCCAGCAGTGATATCAGGGGGAGGGAAAAACTGTTTTTT.

The rearrangement links TRBV12-3 or TRBV12-4 to TRBJ2-3; D ambiguous. With 7 bases removed from V and 4 bases from J, the gap between germline ends came to 12 bases. This CDR3 has 13 residues. CDR3 amino acids: CASTPVSADTQYF. For the CDR3, the DNA is TGTGCCAGCACCCCGGTGTCGGCAGATACGCAGTATTTT.

The rearrangement joins TRBV30 to TRBJ2-7; TRBD2 agrees at 8 bases. The CDR3 totals 12 residues. J lost 3 bases, V lost 5 bases, and 3 bases had no gene match. Germline V gene data show CDR1 as GTSNPN and CDR2 as SVGIG (reference sequence). This chain's CDR3 is CAWAGTSYEQYF. DNA for the CDR3: TGTGCCTGGGCCGGGACTAGCTACGAGCAGTACTTC.

V and J are TRBV28 and TRBJ1-2; D call uncertain. The germline V gene encodes CDR1 MDHEN and CDR2 SYDVKM. V dropped 11 bases and J dropped 4 bases, with 14 bases sitting between them. There are 12 residues in the CDR3. The CDR3 region is CAGGSEVYGYTF. CDR3 bases: TGTGCCGGAGGTTCTGAGGTCTATGGCTACACCTTC.

V gene TRBV27 combines with J gene TRBJ1-4; the match to TRBD1 covers 8 bases. This CDR3 spans 15 amino acids. In germline, CDR1 is MNHEY, CDR2 SMNVEV (reference sequence). The V gene end was trimmed by 6 bases and the J gene end by 4 bases; junction bases not matched to a gene: 7. CDR3: CASSLRGQDNEKLFF. DNA of the CDR3: TGTGCCAGCAGCCTCCGGGGACAGGATAATGAAAAACTGTTTTTT.